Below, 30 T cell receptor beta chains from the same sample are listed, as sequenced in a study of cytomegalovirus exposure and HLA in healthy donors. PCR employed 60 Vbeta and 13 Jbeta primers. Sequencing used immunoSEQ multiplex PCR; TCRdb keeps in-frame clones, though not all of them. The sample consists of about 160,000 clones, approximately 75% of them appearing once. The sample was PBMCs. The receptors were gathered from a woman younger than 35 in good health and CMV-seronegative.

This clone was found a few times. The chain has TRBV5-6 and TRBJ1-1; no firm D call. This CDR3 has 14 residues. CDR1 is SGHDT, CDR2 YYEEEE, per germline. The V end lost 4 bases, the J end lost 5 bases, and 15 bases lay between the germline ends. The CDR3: CASSIAGRWTEAFF. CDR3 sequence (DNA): TGTGCCAGCAGCATTGCGGGTAGGTGGACTGAAGCTTTCTTT.

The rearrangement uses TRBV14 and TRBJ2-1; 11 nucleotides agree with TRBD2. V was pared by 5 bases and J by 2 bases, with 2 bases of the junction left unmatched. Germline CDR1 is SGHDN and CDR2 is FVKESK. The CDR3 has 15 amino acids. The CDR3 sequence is CASSILAGAYNEQFF. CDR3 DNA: TGTGCCAGCAGCATACTAGCGGGAGCCTACAATGAGCAGTTCTTC.

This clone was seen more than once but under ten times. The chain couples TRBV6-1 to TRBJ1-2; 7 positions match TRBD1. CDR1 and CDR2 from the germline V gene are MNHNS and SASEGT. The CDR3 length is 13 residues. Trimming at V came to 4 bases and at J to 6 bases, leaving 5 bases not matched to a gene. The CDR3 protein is CASSATGLDGYTF. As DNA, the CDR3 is TGTGCCAGCAGTGCGACAGGGTTAGATGGCTACACCTTC.

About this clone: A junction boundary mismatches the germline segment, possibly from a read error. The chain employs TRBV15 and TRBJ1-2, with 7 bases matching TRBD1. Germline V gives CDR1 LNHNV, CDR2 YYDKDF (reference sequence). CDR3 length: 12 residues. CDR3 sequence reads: CATGRGSSGYTF. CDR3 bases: TGTGCCACCGGCAGGGGGTCTAGCGGCTACACCTTC.

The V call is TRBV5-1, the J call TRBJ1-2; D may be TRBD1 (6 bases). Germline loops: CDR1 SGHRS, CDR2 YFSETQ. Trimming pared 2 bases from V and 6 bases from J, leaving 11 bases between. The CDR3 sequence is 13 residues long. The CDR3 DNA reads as TGCGCCAGCAGCTTACAGGGTTTGGATGGCTACACCTTC. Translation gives CASSLQGLDGYTF.

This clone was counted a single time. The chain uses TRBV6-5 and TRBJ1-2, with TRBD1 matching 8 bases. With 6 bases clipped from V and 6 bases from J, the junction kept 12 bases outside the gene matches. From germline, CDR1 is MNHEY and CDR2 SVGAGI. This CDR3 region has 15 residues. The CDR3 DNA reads TGTGCCAGCAGACCCCTCCTGACAGGGGCCCATGGCTACACCTTC. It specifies CASRPLLTGAHGYTF.

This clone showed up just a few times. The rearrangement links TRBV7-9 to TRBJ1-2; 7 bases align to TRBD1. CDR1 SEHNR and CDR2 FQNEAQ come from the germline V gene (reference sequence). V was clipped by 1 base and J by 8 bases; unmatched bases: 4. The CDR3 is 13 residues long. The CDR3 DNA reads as TGTGCCAGCAGCTTAGTCGGGACAGTCGGCTACACCTTC. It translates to CASSLVGTVGYTF. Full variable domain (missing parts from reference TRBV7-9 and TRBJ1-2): DTGVSQNPRHKITKRGQNVTFRCDPISEHNRLYWYRQTLGQGPEFLTYFQNEAQLEKSRLLSDRFSAERPKGSFSTLEIQRTEQGDSAMYLCASSLVGTVGYTFGSGTRLTVV.

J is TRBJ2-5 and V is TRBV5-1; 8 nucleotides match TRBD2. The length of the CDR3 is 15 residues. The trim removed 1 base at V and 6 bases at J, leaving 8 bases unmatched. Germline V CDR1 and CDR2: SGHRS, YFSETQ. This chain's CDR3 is CASSLYGGASKTQYF. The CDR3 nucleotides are TGCGCCAGCAGCTTGTACGGGGGGGCCTCGAAGACCCAGTACTTC.

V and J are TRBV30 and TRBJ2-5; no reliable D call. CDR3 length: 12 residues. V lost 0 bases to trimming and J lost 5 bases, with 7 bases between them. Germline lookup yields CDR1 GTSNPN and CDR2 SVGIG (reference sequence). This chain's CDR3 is CAWSVHGETQYF. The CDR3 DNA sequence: TGTGCCTGGAGTGTACACGGGGAGACCCAGTACTTC.

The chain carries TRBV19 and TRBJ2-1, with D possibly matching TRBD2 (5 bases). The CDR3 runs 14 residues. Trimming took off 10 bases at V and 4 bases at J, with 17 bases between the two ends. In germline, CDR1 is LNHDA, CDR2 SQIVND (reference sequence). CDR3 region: CATRREGRYNEQFF. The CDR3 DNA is TGTGCCACTAGACGGGAAGGGCGGTACAATGAGCAGTTCTTC.

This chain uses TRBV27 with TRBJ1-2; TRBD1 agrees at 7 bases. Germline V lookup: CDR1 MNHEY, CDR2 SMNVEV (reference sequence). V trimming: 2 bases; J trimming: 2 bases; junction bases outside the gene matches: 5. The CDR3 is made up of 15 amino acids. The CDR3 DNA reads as TGTGCCAGCAGTTTAACAGGGGAATGGAACTATGGCTACACCTTC. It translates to CASSLTGEWNYGYTF.

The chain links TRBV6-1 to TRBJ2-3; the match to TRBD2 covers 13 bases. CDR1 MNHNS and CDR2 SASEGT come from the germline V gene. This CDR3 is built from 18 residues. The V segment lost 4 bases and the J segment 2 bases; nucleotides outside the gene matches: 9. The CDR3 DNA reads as TGTGCCAGCAGTGGTCTCGGGACTAGCGGGATTCACACAGATACGCAGTATTTT. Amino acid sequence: CASSGLGTSGIHTDTQYF.

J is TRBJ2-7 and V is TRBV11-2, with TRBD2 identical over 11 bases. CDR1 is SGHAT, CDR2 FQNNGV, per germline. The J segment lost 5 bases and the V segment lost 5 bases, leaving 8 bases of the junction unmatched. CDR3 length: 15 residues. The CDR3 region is CASSLVAGGNDEQYF. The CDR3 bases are TGTGCCAGCAGCCTTGTAGCGGGAGGGAACGACGAGCAGTACTTC.

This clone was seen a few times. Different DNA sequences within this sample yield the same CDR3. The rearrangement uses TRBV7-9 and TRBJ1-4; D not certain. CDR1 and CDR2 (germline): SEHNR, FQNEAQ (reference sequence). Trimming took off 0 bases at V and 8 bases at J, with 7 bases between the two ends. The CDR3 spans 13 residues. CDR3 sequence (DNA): TGTGCCAGCAGCTTAGCTGGCGGCGAAAAACTGTTTTTT. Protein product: CASSLAGGEKLFF.

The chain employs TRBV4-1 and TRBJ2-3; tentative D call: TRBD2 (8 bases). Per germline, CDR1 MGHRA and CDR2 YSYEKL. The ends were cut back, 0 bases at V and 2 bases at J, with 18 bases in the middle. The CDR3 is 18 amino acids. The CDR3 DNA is TGCGCCAGCAGCCAAGATCGAGGGGGCGGGGGGATCACAGATACGCAGTATTTT. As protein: CASSQDRGGGGITDTQYF.

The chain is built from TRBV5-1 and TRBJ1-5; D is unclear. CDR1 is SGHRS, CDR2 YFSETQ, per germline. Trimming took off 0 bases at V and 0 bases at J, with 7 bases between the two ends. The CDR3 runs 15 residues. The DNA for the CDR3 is TGCGCCAGCAGCTTGGTGCCAGATAGCAATCAGCCCCAGCATTTT. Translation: CASSLVPDSNQPQHF. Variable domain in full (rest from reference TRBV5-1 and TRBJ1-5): KAGVTQTPRYLIKTRGQQVTLSCSPISGHRSVSWYQQTPGQGLQFLFEYFSETQRNKGNFPGRFSGRQFSNSRSEMNVSTLELGDSALYLCASSLVPDSNQPQHFGDGTRLSIL.

The DNA of the CDR3 is TGCGCCAGCAGCCAAAGTGCCCCCCTCAGATACAATGAGCAGTTCTTC. Residues: CASSQSAPLRYNEQFF. V is TRBV4-1 and J is TRBJ2-1; no firm D call. V lost 2 bases and J 4 bases, leaving 15 bases between the germline ends. The germline V gene has CDR1 MGHRA and CDR2 YSYEKL. The CDR3 spans 16 residues.

The CDR3 DNA reads TGTGCCAGCAGTAACGGAGCGGGGGGGCCTTACGAGCAGTACTTC. It translates to CASSNGAGGPYEQYF. This rearrangement joins TRBV7-6 to TRBJ2-7, with 10 positions matching TRBD2. Germline values: CDR1 SGHVS, CDR2 FNYEAQ. V was pared by 6 bases and J by 4 bases, with 9 bases of the junction left unmatched. The CDR3 sequence is 15 residues long.

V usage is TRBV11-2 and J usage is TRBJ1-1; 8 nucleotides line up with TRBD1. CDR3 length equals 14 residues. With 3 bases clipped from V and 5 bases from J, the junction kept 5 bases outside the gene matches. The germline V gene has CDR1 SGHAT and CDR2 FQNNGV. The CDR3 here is CASSFDRGGTEAFF. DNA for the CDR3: TGTGCCAGCAGCTTTGACAGGGGTGGGACTGAAGCTTTCTTT.

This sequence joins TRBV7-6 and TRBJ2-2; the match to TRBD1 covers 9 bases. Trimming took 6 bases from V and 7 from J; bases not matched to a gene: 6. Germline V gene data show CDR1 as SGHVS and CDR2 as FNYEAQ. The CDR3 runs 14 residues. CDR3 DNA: TGTGCCAGCAGGCGGGACAGGGTTGGCGGGGAGCTGTTTTTT. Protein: CASRRDRVGGELFF.

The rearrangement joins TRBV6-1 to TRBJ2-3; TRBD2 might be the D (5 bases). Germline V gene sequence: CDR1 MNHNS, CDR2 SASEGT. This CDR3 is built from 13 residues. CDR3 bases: TGTGCGAGCTGGGAGTTTAGCACAGATACGCAGTATTTT. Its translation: CASWEFSTDTQYF.

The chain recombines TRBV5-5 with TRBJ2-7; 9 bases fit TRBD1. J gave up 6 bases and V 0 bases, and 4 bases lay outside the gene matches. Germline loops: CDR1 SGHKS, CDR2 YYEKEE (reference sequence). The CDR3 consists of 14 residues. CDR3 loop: CASSLDTGGGEQYF. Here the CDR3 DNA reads TGTGCCAGCAGCTTGGATACAGGGGGCGGCGAGCAGTACTTC.

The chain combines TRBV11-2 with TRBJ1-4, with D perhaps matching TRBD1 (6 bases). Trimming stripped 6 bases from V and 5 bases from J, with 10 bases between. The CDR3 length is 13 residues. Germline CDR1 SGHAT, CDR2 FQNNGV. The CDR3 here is CASRGRGNEKLFF. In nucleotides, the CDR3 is TGTGCCAGCAGGGGGAGGGGGAATGAAAAACTGTTTTTT.

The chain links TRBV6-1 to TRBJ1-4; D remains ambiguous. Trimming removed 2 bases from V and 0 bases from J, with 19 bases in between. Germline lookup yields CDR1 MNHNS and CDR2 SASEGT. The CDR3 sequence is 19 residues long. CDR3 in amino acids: CASSEFGIARRTTNEKLFF. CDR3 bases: TGTGCCAGCAGTGAATTTGGAATCGCCAGGCGAACAACTAATGAAAAACTGTTTTTT.

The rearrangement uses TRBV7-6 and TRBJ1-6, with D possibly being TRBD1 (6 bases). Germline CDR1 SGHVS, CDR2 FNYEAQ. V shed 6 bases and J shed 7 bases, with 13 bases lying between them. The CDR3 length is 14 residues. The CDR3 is CASRLGQGNSPLHF. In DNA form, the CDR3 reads TGTGCCAGCAGGCTTGGGCAGGGGAATTCACCCCTCCACTTT.

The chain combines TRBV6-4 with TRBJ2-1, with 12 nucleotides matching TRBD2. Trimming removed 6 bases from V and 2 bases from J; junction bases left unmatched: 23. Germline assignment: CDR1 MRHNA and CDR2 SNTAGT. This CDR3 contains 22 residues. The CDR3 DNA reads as TGTGCCAGCAGAGACAGTCCGGGACTAGCGGGTGACCGAAGAAATACCTACAATGAGCAGTTCTTC. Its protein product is CASRDSPGLAGDRRNTYNEQFF.

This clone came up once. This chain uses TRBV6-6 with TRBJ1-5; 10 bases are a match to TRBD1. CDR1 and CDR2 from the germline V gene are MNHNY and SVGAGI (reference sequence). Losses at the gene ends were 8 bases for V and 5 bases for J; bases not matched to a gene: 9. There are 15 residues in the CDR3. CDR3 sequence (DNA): TGTGCCAGCTGGTCCCCGGGACAGGGGTATCAGCCCCAGCATTTT. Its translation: CASWSPGQGYQPQHF.

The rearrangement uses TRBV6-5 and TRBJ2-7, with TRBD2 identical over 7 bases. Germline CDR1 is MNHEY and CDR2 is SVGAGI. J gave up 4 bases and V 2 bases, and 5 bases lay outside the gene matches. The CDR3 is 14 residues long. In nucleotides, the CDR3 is TGTGCCAGCAGTTACAGGCGGGGGAGATACGAGCAGTACTTC. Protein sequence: CASSYRRGRYEQYF.

This chain's CDR3 is CASSLAGGTEAFF. DNA for the CDR3: TGTGCCAGCAGTTTGGCGGGGGGGACTGAAGCTTTCTTT. The V call is TRBV27, the J call TRBJ1-1, with a possible D match to TRBD1 (5 bases). V gave up 3 bases and J gave up 5 bases, with 10 bases separating them. Germline V gene lookup returns CDR1 MNHEY and CDR2 SMNVEV (reference sequence). The CDR3 consists of 13 residues.

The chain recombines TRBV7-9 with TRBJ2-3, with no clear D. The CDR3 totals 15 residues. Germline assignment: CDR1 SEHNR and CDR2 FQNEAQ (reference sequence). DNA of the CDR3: TGTCCAAGCAGCCATATTGACGACTCCACAGATACGCAGTATTTT. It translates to CPSSHIDDSTDTQYF.